This T cell receptor beta chain appears in the sequencing data of a study of glioma-infiltrating T cells. Study conclusions and caveats: Non-neoplastic patients had below-expected tissue-blood divergence, while all gliomas exceeded expectation.

Turning to this clonotype: Its antigen is not known.

The iRepertoire nested amplicon-rescue multiplex PCR amplified TCR alpha and beta CDR3s from RNA. One-step reverse transcription and amplification started from approximately 100-400 ng of tissue mRNA or PBMC total RNA. MiXCR, applied by TCRdb to the multiplex PCR reads, yields one record per CDR3 protein. The sample carries around 190,000 distinct CDR3 sequences, approximately 30% recorded once. The ends lost 6 bases at V and 8 bases at J; junction bases unmatched: 19. Looked up from germline, CDR1 is LGHNA and CDR2 is YNFKEQ. This CDR3 region has 16 residues. This chain links TRBV4-2 with TRBJ2-7; 7 nucleotides line up with TRBD2. Sequencing input: glioma tissue, nonneoplastic brain tissue, or PBMCs (not recorded which). The origin of this receptor is a human donor with low-grade glioma or glioblastoma, undergoing nonglioma brain surgery, or in good health (not recorded which). The CDR3 region has the DNA TGTGCCAGCAGTCCCGGGAGGCGTCGGCACCCCGGCCAGCAGTACTTC. Protein: CASSPGRRRHPGQQYF.